This T cell receptor (beta chain) was found in a study of lymphopenia after photon versus proton radiotherapy. Study-wide results and caveats: Only patients who died were analyzed for survival; proton advantage is unproven. Larger post-nadir TCR diversity loss correlated inversely with survival in deceased patients. Post-nadir diversity loss with photons came from oligoclonal expansion, particularly CD8+ Temra cells. Photon-treated patients lost naive T cells and TCR diversity; proton-treated stayed stable.

Profiling relied on immunoSEQ multiplex PCR, and the TCRdb table lists in-frame clones only, not all of them. The repertoire holds approximately 150,000 clones, approximately 90% seen once, with roughly 4.7% in the top ten. A remark on this clone: Its antigen remains unidentified.

The CDR3 is 12 residues long. Unmatched junction bases numbered 6, after V lost 6 bases and J lost 7 bases. Germline lookup yields CDR1 MNHNY and CDR2 SVGAGI (reference sequence). This clonotype originated in a man aged 50 to 60 with gastric cancer. The chain combines TRBV6-6 with TRBJ2-7; TRBD1 agrees at 7 bases. Here the sequenced sample was peripheral blood, taken from a patient treated with photon-based radiotherapy. The CDR3 here is CASSPGGVEQYF. The CDR3 nucleotides are TGTGCCAGCAGCCCAGGGGGAGTTGAGCAGTACTTC.